This T cell receptor (beta chain) stems from a study of blood T cells in healthy people across ages. Then a second PCR, running about 7 to 11 cycles, was carried out with a sample-barcoded 5' primer and a J-beta primer mix. TCRdb processed the 5' RACE reads anew with MiXCR; each CDR3 protein has one entry. The profile covers 850,000 to 1,100,000 distinct CDR3 sequences, with 35% to 40% appearing a single time and around 12% taken by the ten largest. General observations from the study: Across the age range, TCR beta diversity per million T cells fell in a roughly linear way. Both naive CD4+ cell counts and diversity were greater in long-lived donors than in aged donors. Naive T cell percentage showed a strong correlation with the diversity of TCR beta.

Turning to this clonotype: Its antigen remains unidentified.

CDR3 length: 19 residues. The ends were cut back, 3 bases at V and 2 bases at J, with 22 bases in the middle. V gene TRBV12-3 or TRBV12-4 combines with J gene TRBJ2-2; D is undetermined. The TCR was taken from a man between 18 and 29 years old in good health. The specimen sequenced was blood. This chain's CDR3 is CASSFPPAHGTPNTGELFF. The CDR3 nucleotides are TGTGCCAGCAGTTTCCCTCCTGCCCATGGAACACCAAACACCGGGGAGCTGTTTTTT.